This T cell receptor beta chain came from a study of patients and donors after allogeneic stem cell transplantation. The germline gives CDR1 SSHAT, CDR2 FNYEAQ (reference sequence). CDR3 length: 17 residues. The sample holds one count of this clonotype. One junction end disagrees with the germline gene, perhaps due to a read error. TCRdb itself ran the RT-PCR reads through MiXCR, one entry per CDR3 protein. The table has roughly 190,000 distinct CDR3 sequences, less than 45% seen once. The sample comprised blood, either unsorted or a sorted T cell fraction (not recorded which). This chain links TRBV7-7 with TRBJ2-5, with TRBD2 matching 13 bases. This TCR derives from a human donor who was either an allogeneic HSCT recipient or a stem cell or donor lymphocyte infusion donor (not recorded which). It is not recorded whose cells these are; they may come from a transplant donor. The CDR3 bases are TGTGCTAGCAGCAAAGGACTAGCGGGAGCGAAGCAAGAGACCCAGTACTTC. Translating gives CASSKGLAGAKQETQYF. Based on the CDR3 plus reference TRBV7-7 and TRBJ2-5, the full variable domain is GAGVSQSPRYKVTKRGQDVTLRCDPISSHATLYWYQQALGQGPEFLTYFNYEAQPDKSGLPSDRFSAERPEGSISTLTIQRTEQRDSAMYRCASSKGLAGAKQETQYFGPGTRLLVL.